This T cell receptor (beta chain) appears in the sequencing data of a study of type 1 and type 2 diabetes patients. Study background: From PBMCs, CD4+ and CD8+ T cells were isolated by magnetic microbeads. Whole-study findings and limits: In CD4+ and CD8+ T cells, type 2 diabetes diversity exceeded type 1.

The PCR template was genomic DNA. The TCR beta CDR3 region was amplified using 30 forward and 13 reverse primers. Using its own MiXCR run on the multiplex PCR reads, TCRdb lists one record per CDR3 protein. This table has approximately 260,000 distinct CDR3 sequences, roughly 48% appearing once. CDR3 size: 14 residues. Looked up from germline, CDR1 is LNHDA and CDR2 is SQIVND (reference sequence). Trimming removed 10 bases at V and 8 bases at J, with 20 bases between. Comment on this clonotype: Its antigen is undetermined.

This TCR derives from a man between 18 and 29 years old with type 2 diabetes. This chain links TRBV19 with TRBJ1-4; perhaps TRBD1 as D (5 bases). Sequencing used peripheral blood mononuclear cells (PBMCs). Here the CDR3 reads CATRGAYSGEKLFF. DNA for the CDR3: TGTGCCACCAGAGGTGCTTATTCAGGGGAAAAACTGTTTTTT.